This T cell receptor (beta chain) comes out of a study of cytomegalovirus exposure and HLA in healthy donors. Worth noting for this clone: Its target is unknown.

General study findings and limits: Altogether, some 160 TCR beta chains were recorded as cytomegalovirus-associated. In the 120 validation repertoires, about 94% of cluster scores exceeded 0, per a later analysis. Most TCR sequences proved rare, with some public TCRs found in many donors.

Trimming removed 4 bases from V and 0 bases from J; junction bases left unmatched: 8. CDR3 length: 16 residues. Looked up from germline, CDR1 is SGHNT and CDR2 is YYREEE (reference sequence). Repertoires were generated with immunoSEQ multiplex PCR, while TCRdb's copy carries only in-frame clones and drops some. The sample has fewer than 200,000 clones; around nine tenths are singletons. The sample consisted of PBMCs. The chain employs TRBV5-4 and TRBJ1-2, with 8 positions matching TRBD1. This TCR was sampled from a woman in her thirties in good health and CMV-seronegative. CDR3 nucleotide sequence: TGTGCCAGCAGCCCCGGGACAGGCATGGCTAACTATGGCTACACCTTC. Translated, it gives CASSPGTGMANYGYTF.